A selection of T cell receptor beta chains follows, all from one sample in a study of T cell changes during pregnancy in multiple sclerosis. Method: immunoSEQ multiplex PCR; TCRdb's copy keeps in-frame clones and lacks some. The sample includes under 80,000 clones, over 75% seen only once; the top ten take approximately 1.8%. Source: peripheral blood, taken in the first trimester of pregnancy. These receptors originate from a female donor with multiple sclerosis, enrolled in a pregnancy study. Each CDR3 is given with its conserved first and last residue. D genes are given only for firm matches. Size is omitted from some rows. Given values are once, few, many or a class for expanded clones.

TRBD1	.	TRBV4-1	TRBJ2-2	CASSPRDSLNTGELFF	TGCGCCAGCAGCCCTCGGGACAGCCTGAACACCGGGGAGCTGTTTTTT
TRBD1	few	TRBV29-1	TRBJ1-1	CSARTGRDTEAFF	TGCAGCGCCCGGACAGGGCGGGACACTGAAGCTTTCTTT
.	.	TRBV7-9	TRBJ1-1	CASSLVRFQEAFF	TGTGCCAGCAGCTTAGTCCGTTTTCAGGAAGCTTTCTTT
TRBD1	.	TRBV4-2	TRBJ1-2	CASSQDDREDLYYGYTF	TGTGCCAGCAGCCAAGACGACAGGGAGGACTTATATTATGGCTACACCTTC
TRBD2	.	TRBV9	TRBJ2-5	CASSLRLATRKGETQYF	TGTGCCAGCAGCCTCCGACTAGCTACACGAAAGGGGGAGACCCAGTACTTC
.	.	TRBV5-1	TRBJ2-7	CASSLSSTYEQYF	TGCGCCAGCAGCTTGTCTAGCACCTACGAGCAGTACTTC
.	.	TRBV5-4	TRBJ2-5	CASSYYLGEETQYF	TGTGCCAGCAGTTACTACCTAGGAGAGGAGACCCAGTACTTC
TRBD2	.	TRBV5-6	TRBJ2-3	CASSSSSSGIWDTQYF	TGTGCCAGCAGCTCCTCTTCTAGCGGGATATGGGATACGCAGTATTTT
.	.	TRBV7-8	TRBJ2-7	CASSLVVSSYEQYF	TGTGCCAGCAGCTTGGTCGTGAGCTCCTACGAGCAGTACTTC
.	.	TRBV21-1	TRBJ2-5	CASSKNPTAQETQYF	TGTGCCAGCAGCAAAAACCCGACAGCCCAAGAGACCCAGTACTTC
.	.	TRBV2	TRBJ1-2	CASSDRESADGYTF	TGTGCCAGCAGTGACAGGGAATCTGCGGATGGCTACACCTTC
.	once	TRBV9	TRBJ2-4	CASSAGSQINIQYF	TGTGCCAGCAGTGCAGGATCCCAAATCAACATTCAGTACTTC
.	.	TRBV10-3	TRBJ2-1	CAISDSRDYYNEQFF	TGTGCCATCAGTGATTCTAGAGACTACTACAATGAGCAGTTCTTC
TRBD2	.	TRBV9	TRBJ2-1	CASSVEGGLAGNEQFF	TGTGCCAGCAGCGTAGAGGGGGGACTAGCGGGCAATGAGCAGTTCTTC
TRBD2	once	TRBV7-3	TRBJ2-1	CASSYLAGGFSEQFF	TGTGCCAGCAGCTATTTAGCGGGAGGGTTTAGTGAGCAGTTCTTC
TRBD1	.	TRBV27	TRBJ1-4	CASSLSMDRGEKLFF	TGTGCCAGCAGTTTATCTATGGACAGGGGTGAAAAACTGTTTTTT
TRBD2	.	TRBV7-2	TRBJ2-5	CASSSSTGGWETQYF	TGTGCCAGCAGCTCTTCGACGGGGGGATGGGAGACCCAGTACTTC
TRBD1	.	TRBV28	TRBJ1-2	CASSLNRQGVGYTF	TGTGCCAGCAGTTTAAATCGACAGGGCGTAGGCTACACCTTC
TRBD1	once	TRBV5-1	TRBJ2-7	CASSAGQGWYEQYF	TGCGCCAGCAGCGCGGGACAGGGGTGGTACGAGCAGTACTTC
TRBD2	.	TRBV28	TRBJ2-1	CASSFHGRRNNEQFF	TGTGCCAGCAGTTTTCACGGGAGGAGAAACAATGAGCAGTTCTTC
TRBD2	.	TRBV7-2	TRBJ2-1	CASSTQTSGGEQFF	TGTGCCAGCAGCACCCAGACTAGCGGTGGTGAGCAGTTCTTC
TRBD1	.	TRBV29-1	TRBJ2-5	CSVEEGTAPETQYF	TGCAGCGTTGAAGAGGGGACAGCTCCGGAGACCCAGTACTTC
.	.	TRBV10-1	TRBJ2-7	CASSEGTDEAYEQYF	TGCGCCAGCAGTGAGGGAACAGACGAAGCCTACGAGCAGTACTTC
.	.	TRBV19	TRBJ1-2	CASSMTPGGGYTF	TGTGCCAGTAGTATGACTCCCGGAGGGGGCTACACCTTC
.	.	TRBV2	TRBJ1-3	CASRGGIGGNTIYF	TGTGCCAGCAGAGGAGGAATCGGTGGAAACACCATATATTTT
.	.	TRBV28	TRBJ2-3	CASFEGGGADTQYF	TGTGCCAGCTTTGAAGGGGGCGGGGCAGATACGCAGTATTTT
TRBD2	.	TRBV7-9	TRBJ2-7	CASSARTSGYEQYF	TGTGCCAGCAGCGCCCGGACTAGCGGCTACGAGCAGTACTTC
TRBD1	few	TRBV6-5	TRBJ2-7	CASSYSQGAGYEQYF	TGTGCCAGCAGTTACTCACAGGGGGCTGGCTACGAGCAGTACTTC
TRBD1	.	TRBV9	TRBJ2-3	CASSVATLGTGYTDTQYF	TGTGCCAGCAGCGTAGCTACATTAGGGACAGGGTATACAGATACGCAGTATTTT
.	.	TRBV10-1	TRBJ1-1	CASSEFPRTPPEAFF	TGCGCCAGCAGTGAGTTCCCTCGAACTCCCCCTGAAGCTTTCTTT
.	.	TRBV5-1	TRBJ2-7	CASSPGQGGYHEQYF	TGCGCCAGCAGCCCCGGGCAGGGTGGTTACCACGAGCAGTACTTC
TRBD2	.	TRBV30	TRBJ2-7	CAWSVRTGGEQYF	TGTGCCTGGAGTGTTCGCACGGGGGGCGAGCAGTACTTC
.	.	TRBV4-3	TRBJ2-5	CASSQERASGETQYF	TGCGCCAGCAGCCAAGAAAGGGCCAGCGGAGAGACCCAGTACTTC
.	few	TRBV6-6	TRBJ1-1	CARFLEVNTEAFF	TGTGCCCGCTTCCTAGAGGTGAACACTGAAGCTTTCTTT
TRBD2	.	TRBV7-3	TRBJ2-5	CASSLAGGPFETQYF	TGTGCCAGCAGCCTAGCGGGAGGGCCTTTTGAGACCCAGTACTTC
.	.	TRBV20-1	TRBJ2-1	CSAYYNEQFF	TGCAGTGCTTACTACAATGAGCAGTTCTTC
TRBD2	.	TRBV7-2	TRBJ2-7	CASSWRTSGTYEQYF	TGTGCCAGCAGCTGGCGGACTAGCGGGACCTACGAGCAGTACTTC
TRBD1	.	TRBV19	TRBJ1-4	CASTARTGGNEKLFF	TGTGCCAGTACCGCCCGGACAGGGGGCAATGAAAAACTGTTTTTT
TRBD1	.	TRBV6-6	TRBJ1-1	CASGRDRGSEAFF	TGTGCCAGCGGTCGGGACAGGGGCTCTGAAGCTTTCTTT
.	.	TRBV7-8	TRBJ2-3	CASSLLPSTDTQYF	TGTGCCAGCAGCTTACTCCCCAGCACAGATACGCAGTATTTT
.	.	TRBV5-1	TRBJ2-7	CASSFSSVYEQYF	TGCGCCAGCAGCTTTTCTTCAGTCTACGAGCAGTACTTC
.	.	TRBV2	TRBJ1-5	CASSTIHNQPQHF	TGTGCCAGCAGTACCATACACAATCAGCCCCAGCATTTT
TRBD2	.	TRBV4-2	TRBJ2-3	CASSQDSWGSGPTDTQYF	TGTGCCAGCAGCCAAGATTCATGGGGTAGCGGGCCTACAGATACGCAGTATTTT
TRBD1	once	TRBV10-1	TRBJ1-2	CASSGQGGGYTF	TGCGCCAGCAGCGGACAGGGGGGAGGCTACACCTTC
.	.	TRBV11-3	TRBJ2-1	CASSRFHRDDEQFF	TGTGCCAGCAGTCGATTTCACAGGGACGATGAGCAGTTCTTC
TRBD1	.	TRBV5-1	TRBJ2-2	CASSFSQGTGRNTGELFF	TGCGCCAGCAGCTTCAGCCAAGGGACAGGCCGAAACACCGGGGAGCTGTTTTTT
TRBD2	.	TRBV6-5	TRBJ2-7	CASRGVGLAGYEQYF	TGTGCCAGCAGAGGAGTAGGCCTAGCGGGGTACGAGCAGTACTTC
TRBD2	.	TRBV7-7	TRBJ2-7	CASSSGLESNEQYF	TGTGCCAGCAGCTCGGGACTAGAAAGCAACGAGCAGTACTTC
TRBD1	few	TRBV4-1	TRBJ1-1	CASSQPYRGRTEAFF	TGCGCCAGCAGCCAACCCTACAGGGGGCGAACTGAAGCTTTCTTT
.	.	TRBV9	TRBJ2-1	CASSVGVGEGDEQFF	TGTGCCAGCAGCGTAGGGGTAGGAGAGGGTGATGAGCAGTTCTTC
TRBD2	once	TRBV7-3	TRBJ2-1	CASSPGAGGPWDNEQFF	TGTGCCAGCAGCCCGGGAGCGGGAGGGCCATGGGACAATGAGCAGTTCTTC
TRBD1	.	TRBV29-1	TRBJ2-3	CSVEGQGTDTQYF	TGCAGCGTTGAGGGACAGGGCACAGATACGCAGTATTTT
TRBD1	.	TRBV13	TRBJ1-2	CASSLGQGNGYTF	TGTGCCAGCAGTTTGGGACAGGGAAACGGCTACACCTTC
TRBD1	once	TRBV18	TRBJ2-3	CASSLAGQGGDTQYF	TGTGCCAGCTCACTCGCGGGACAGGGGGGAGATACGCAGTATTTT
.	.	TRBV18	TRBJ2-2	CASSSLEVQITGELFF	TGTGCCAGCTCATCCTTAGAGGTGCAGATCACCGGGGAGCTGTTTTTT
TRBD1	.	TRBV5-1	TRBJ1-1	CASSTRQGAGPTEAFF	TGCGCCAGCAGCACGAGACAGGGTGCGGGTCCCACTGAAGCTTTCTTT
TRBD2	.	TRBV2	TRBJ2-7	CASSMTSGGKGEQYF	TGTGCCAGCAGTATGACTAGCGGAGGGAAGGGCGAGCAGTACTTC
.	.	TRBV9	TRBJ2-2	CASSVAEGADTGELFF	TGTGCCAGCAGCGTAGCCGAGGGAGCGGACACCGGGGAGCTGTTTTTT
.	.	TRBV6-5	TRBJ1-1	CASSYGGTEAFF	TGTGCCAGCAGTTACGGAGGGACTGAAGCTTTCTTT
.	.	TRBV11-2	TRBJ2-7	CASSLTHWDSITVNEQYF	TGTGCCAGCAGCTTAACTCACTGGGACTCAATAACCGTTAACGAGCAGTACTTC